Below are 9 T cell receptor beta chains sequenced from a single sample in a study of shared clonotypes between healthy human individuals. The protocol was immunoSEQ multiplex PCR, while the TCRdb copy is restricted to in-frame clones and leaves out a portion. This sample has some 1,100,000 clones, with 78% found just once. Sequencing input: memory CD4+ T cells from PBMCs. Noted subset: CD45RA-negative fraction. All receptors come from a man younger than 35 in good health. Some clones in this sample may be carry-over from other donors' samples.

The chain employs TRBV5-1 and TRBJ2-7, with TRBD1 identical over 11 bases. The germline gives CDR1 SGHRS, CDR2 YFSETQ. This CDR3 has 12 residues. J lost 7 bases, V lost 4 bases, and 1 base had no gene match. In nucleotides, the CDR3 is TGCGCCAGCAGCGGGGACAGGGGGGAGCAGTACTTC. This sequence encodes CASSGDRGEQYF. Full variable domain (outside the CDR3, taken from reference TRBV5-1 and TRBJ2-7): KAGVTQTPRYLIKTRGQQVTLSCSPISGHRSVSWYQQTPGQGLQFLFEYFSETQRNKGNFPGRFSGRQFSNSRSEMNVSTLELGDSALYLCASSGDRGEQYFGPGTRLTVT.

The chain links TRBV28 to TRBJ2-4, with D perhaps TRBD1 or TRBD2 (6 bases each). Germline V gene lookup returns CDR1 MDHEN and CDR2 SYDVKM. The V and J ends lost 5 bases and 3 bases respectively, with 20 bases between them. The CDR3 contains 17 residues. In DNA form, the CDR3 reads TGTGCCAGCAGTCCCCCAGGGGCGGGACAAGGCAAAAACATTCAGTACTTC. Its translation is CASSPPGAGQGKNIQYF.

The V call is TRBV6-5, the J call TRBJ1-1; tentative D call: TRBD1 (5 bases). Germline V gene lookup returns CDR1 MNHEY and CDR2 SVGAGI. This CDR3 has 14 amino acids. The ends were cut back, 0 bases at V and 4 bases at J, with 9 bases in the middle. CDR3 in amino acids: CASSYSGGGTEAFF. In nucleotides, the CDR3 is TGTGCCAGCAGTTACTCTGGGGGTGGCACTGAAGCTTTCTTT.

The chain couples TRBV19 to TRBJ1-1, with unresolved D. Per the germline V gene, CDR1 is LNHDA and CDR2 is SQIVND (reference sequence). Trimming took off 7 bases at V and 8 bases at J, with 11 bases between the two ends. This CDR3 is 11 amino acids long. CDR3 bases: TGTGCCAGTACCCGGTCCGGCGAAGCTTTCTTT. Protein: CASTRSGEAFF.

The chain combines TRBV5-1 with TRBJ2-7; a possible D gene is TRBD1 (5 bases). The V and J ends lost 3 bases and 1 base respectively, with 17 bases between them. This CDR3 has 16 residues. Germline V gene sequence: CDR1 SGHRS, CDR2 YFSETQ. The CDR3 nucleotides read TGCGCCAGCAGCTCCGCGCGGACCGACAGATCCTACGAGCAGTACTTC. Translated: CASSSARTDRSYEQYF.

This clone occurred a few times. CDR3 amino acids: CASSQPDIVDTEAFF. The CDR3 nucleotides read TGTGCCAGCAGCCAACCGGACATCGTGGACACTGAAGCTTTCTTT. V is TRBV14 and J is TRBJ1-1; the D gene is possibly TRBD1 (5 bases). The CDR3 has 15 amino acids. The germline gives CDR1 SGHDN, CDR2 FVKESK. V was pared by 2 bases and J by 3 bases, with 13 bases between. Full variable domain (missing parts from reference TRBV14 and TRBJ1-1): EAGVTQFPSHSVIEKGQTVTLRCDPISGHDNLYWYRRVMGKEIKFLLHFVKESKQDESGMPNNRFLAERTGGTYSTLKVQPAELEDSGVYFCASSQPDIVDTEAFFGQGTRLTVV.

This chain connects TRBV7-8 to TRBJ2-1, with TRBD2 identical over 7 bases. Trimming took 1 base from V and 0 from J; bases not matched to a gene: 6. The CDR3 is 17 residues long. Germline values: CDR1 SGHVS, CDR2 FQNEAQ. The CDR3 DNA sequence: TGTGCCAGCAGCTTAGGGCGCCGGGGGGTCTCCTACAATGAGCAGTTCTTC. Amino acids: CASSLGRRGVSYNEQFF.

The chain links TRBV7-2 to TRBJ2-3; D may match TRBD1 or TRBD2 (7 bases each). The V end lost 3 bases, the J end lost 1 base, and 17 bases lay between the germline ends. CDR1 and CDR2 from the germline V gene are SGHTA and FQGNSA. CDR3 size: 17 residues. CDR3 sequence reads: CASSFSGGGGRTDTQYF. DNA of the CDR3: TGTGCCAGCAGCTTTTCCGGGGGAGGGGGCCGCACAGATACGCAGTATTTT.

This clone was observed a few times. Other DNA variants within this sample encode the same CDR3. The rearrangement joins TRBV29-1 to TRBJ2-3; the match to TRBD2 covers 8 bases. V was pared by 7 bases and J by 1 base, with 4 bases of the junction left unmatched. Germline V gene lookup returns CDR1 SQVTM and CDR2 ANQGSEA. This CDR3 has 13 amino acids. The CDR3 sequence is CSADGGGTDTQYF. CDR3 DNA: TGCAGCGCCGACGGGGGGGGCACAGATACGCAGTATTTT.